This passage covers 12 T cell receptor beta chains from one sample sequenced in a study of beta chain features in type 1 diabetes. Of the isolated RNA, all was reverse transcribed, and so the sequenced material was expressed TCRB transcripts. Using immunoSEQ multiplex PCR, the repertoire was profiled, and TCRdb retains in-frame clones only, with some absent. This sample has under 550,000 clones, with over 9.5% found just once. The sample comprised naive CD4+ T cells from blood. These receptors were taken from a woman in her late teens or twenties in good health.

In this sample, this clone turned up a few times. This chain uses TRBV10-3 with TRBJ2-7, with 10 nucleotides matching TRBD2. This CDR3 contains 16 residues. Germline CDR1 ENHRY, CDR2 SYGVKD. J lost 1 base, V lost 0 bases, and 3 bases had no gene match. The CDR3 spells CAISESLAGGSYEQYF. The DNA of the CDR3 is TGTGCCATCAGTGAGTCGTTAGCGGGAGGTTCCTACGAGCAGTACTTC.

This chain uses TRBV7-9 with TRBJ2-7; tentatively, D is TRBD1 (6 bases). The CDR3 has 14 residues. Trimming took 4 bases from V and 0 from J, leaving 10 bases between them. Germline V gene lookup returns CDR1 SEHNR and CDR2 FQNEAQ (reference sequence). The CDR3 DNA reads TGTGCCAGCAGCTATGACAGGACCTCCTACGAGCAGTACTTC. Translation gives CASSYDRTSYEQYF. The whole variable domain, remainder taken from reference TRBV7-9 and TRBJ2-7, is DTGVSQNPRHKITKRGQNVTFRCDPISEHNRLYWYRQTLGQGPEFLTYFQNEAQLEKSRLLSDRFSAERPKGSFSTLEIQRTEQGDSAMYLCASSYDRTSYEQYFGPGTRLTVT.

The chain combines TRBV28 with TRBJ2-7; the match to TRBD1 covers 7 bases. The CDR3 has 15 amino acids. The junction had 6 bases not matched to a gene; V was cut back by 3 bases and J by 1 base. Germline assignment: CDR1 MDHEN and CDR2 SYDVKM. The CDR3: CASSFAGGESYEQYF. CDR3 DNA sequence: TGTGCCAGCAGTTTTGCAGGGGGTGAGTCCTACGAGCAGTACTTC.

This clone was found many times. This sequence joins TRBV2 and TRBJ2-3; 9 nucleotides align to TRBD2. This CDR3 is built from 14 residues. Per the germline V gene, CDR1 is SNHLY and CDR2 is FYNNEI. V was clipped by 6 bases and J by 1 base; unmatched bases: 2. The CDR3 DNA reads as TGTGCCAGCAGCAAGCGGGAGGGCACAGATACGCAGTATTTT. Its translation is CASSKREGTDTQYF.

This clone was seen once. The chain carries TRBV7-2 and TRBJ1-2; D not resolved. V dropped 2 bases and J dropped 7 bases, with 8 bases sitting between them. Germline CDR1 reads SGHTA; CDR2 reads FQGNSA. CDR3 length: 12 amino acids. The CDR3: CASSLLGRGYTF. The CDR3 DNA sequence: TGTGCCAGCAGCTTACTTGGACGTGGCTACACCTTC.

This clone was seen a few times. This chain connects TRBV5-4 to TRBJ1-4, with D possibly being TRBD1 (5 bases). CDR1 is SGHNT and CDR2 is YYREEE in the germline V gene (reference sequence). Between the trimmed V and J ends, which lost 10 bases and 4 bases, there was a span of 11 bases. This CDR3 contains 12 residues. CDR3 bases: TGTGCCTCGGGACTCCTTAATGAAAAACTGTTTTTT. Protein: CASGLLNEKLFF.

CDR3 sequence reads: CASSFASGAYLQYF. For the CDR3, the DNA is TGCGCCAGCAGCTTCGCCTCCGGGGCGTATTTGCAGTACTTC. The rearrangement uses TRBV5-1 and TRBJ2-7; D could derive from TRBD1 or TRBD2 (5 bases each). The CDR3 spans 14 residues. Trimming removed 2 bases at V and 9 bases at J, with 18 bases between. Germline V gene sequence: CDR1 SGHRS, CDR2 YFSETQ.

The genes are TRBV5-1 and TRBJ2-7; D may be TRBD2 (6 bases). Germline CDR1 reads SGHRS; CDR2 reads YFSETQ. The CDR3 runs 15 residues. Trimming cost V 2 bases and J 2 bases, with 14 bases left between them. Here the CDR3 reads CASSLTGTAAYEQYF. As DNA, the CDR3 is TGCGCCAGCAGCTTAACCGGGACTGCCGCCTACGAGCAGTACTTC.

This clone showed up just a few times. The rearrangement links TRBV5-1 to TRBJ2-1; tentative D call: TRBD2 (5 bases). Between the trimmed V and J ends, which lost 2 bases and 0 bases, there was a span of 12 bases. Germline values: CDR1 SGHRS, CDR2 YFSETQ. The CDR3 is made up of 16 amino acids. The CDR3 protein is CASSFPTGSSYNEQFF. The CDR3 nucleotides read TGCGCCAGCAGCTTTCCCACGGGGAGCTCCTACAATGAGCAGTTCTTC.

The CDR3: CASSTRTGRGEKLFF. CDR3 DNA sequence: TGTGCCAGCAGTACCCGGACAGGACGAGGAGAAAAACTGTTTTTT. V and J are TRBV5-4 and TRBJ1-4; 7 bases align to TRBD1. Germline CDR1 and CDR2: SGHNT and YYREEE (reference sequence). There are 15 residues in the CDR3. Losses at the gene ends were 5 bases for V and 8 bases for J; bases not matched to a gene: 12.

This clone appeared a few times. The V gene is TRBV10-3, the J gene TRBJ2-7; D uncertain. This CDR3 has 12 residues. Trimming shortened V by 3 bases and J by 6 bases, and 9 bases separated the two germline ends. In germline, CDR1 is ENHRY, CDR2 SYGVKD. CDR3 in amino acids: CAISDESGEQYV. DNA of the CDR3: TGTGCCATCAGTGACGAGTCAGGCGAGCAGTACGTC.

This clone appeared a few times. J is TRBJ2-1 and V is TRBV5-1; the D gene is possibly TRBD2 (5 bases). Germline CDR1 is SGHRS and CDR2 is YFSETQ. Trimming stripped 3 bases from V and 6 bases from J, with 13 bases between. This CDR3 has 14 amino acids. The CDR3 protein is CASSSGSGLNEQFF. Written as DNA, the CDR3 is TGCGCCAGCAGCTCGGGATCTGGCCTCAATGAGCAGTTCTTC.